Listed below are T cell receptor beta chains from one sample, sequenced in a study of T cell responses to AZD1222 COVID-19 vaccine. The data were produced by immunoSEQ multiplex PCR, yet TCRdb's version contains in-frame clones alone and is incomplete. The table records 140,000 to 150,000 clones, around 90% of them present only once. Here the sequenced sample was peripheral blood, taken on day 0 of AZD1222 vaccination. The receptors originated from an adult in good health. Each CDR3 is given with its conserved first and last residue. The D gene is left open where the match is weak. The size of a clone is reported for some rows only, either as once, few or many, or as a class for expanded clones.

J: TRBJ1-4
D: -
V: TRBV5-4
size: once
CDR3: CASSGRGSEKLFF
DNA: TGTGCCAGCAGCGGAAGGGGGAGTGAAAAACTGTTTTTT

J: TRBJ2-5
D: -
V: TRBV4-3
size: once
CDR3: CASSQEFSAETQYF
DNA: TGCGCCAGCAGCCAAGAATTCAGCGCAGAGACCCAGTACTTC

J: TRBJ1-5
D: -
V: TRBV15
size: few
CDR3: CATTEGRNSNQPQHF
DNA: TGTGCCACCACAGAGGGACGGAATAGCAATCAGCCCCAGCATTTT

J: TRBJ2-3
D: -
V: TRBV5-5
size: -
CDR3: CASSPSRGYTDTQYF
DNA: TGTGCCAGCAGCCCGTCGCGCGGATACACAGATACGCAGTATTTT

J: TRBJ1-4
D: -
V: TRBV12-3/TRBV12-4
size: -
CDR3: CASGTTLEEKLFF
DNA: TGTGCCAGCGGGACGACACTTGAGGAAAAACTGTTTTTT

J: TRBJ2-7
D: TRBD1
V: TRBV28
size: -
CDR3: CASRQRGIRGLYEQYF
DNA: TGTGCCAGCAGACAGAGGGGCATAAGGGGGCTCTACGAGCAGTACTTC

J: TRBJ1-4
D: -
V: TRBV4-2
size: -
CDR3: CASSQALVTNEKLFF
DNA: TGTGCCAGCAGCCAAGCCCTGGTAACTAATGAAAAACTGTTTTTT

J: TRBJ2-7
D: TRBD2
V: TRBV7-6
size: -
CDR3: CASSLEGLAGGYEQYF
DNA: TGTGCCAGCAGCTTAGAAGGTCTAGCGGGAGGTTACGAGCAGTACTTC

J: TRBJ2-2
D: TRBD1
V: TRBV7-2
size: -
CDR3: CASSLAGQGAPGELFF
DNA: TGTGCCAGCAGCTTAGCGGGACAGGGGGCTCCCGGGGAGCTGTTTTTT

J: TRBJ2-2
D: -
V: TRBV9
size: -
CDR3: CASGPSNRATSTGELFF
DNA: TGTGCCAGCGGACCTTCCAACAGGGCTACGAGCACCGGGGAGCTGTTTTTT

J: TRBJ2-7
D: TRBD1
V: TRBV12-3/TRBV12-4
size: once
CDR3: CASTSTGTYEQYF
DNA: TGTGCCAGCACCTCGACAGGGACCTACGAGCAGTACTTC

J: TRBJ1-3
D: -
V: TRBV4-1
size: -
CDR3: CASSQEEGLSGNTIYF
DNA: TGCGCCAGCAGCCAAGAAGAGGGACTCTCTGGAAACACCATATATTTT